This TCR beta chain was sequenced in a study of T-cell reconstitution after alpha-beta-depleted transplantation in children. Using unique molecular identifiers, the investigators prepared the TCRbeta library. TCRdb reanalysed the PCR reads using MiXCR and keeps one entry per CDR3 protein. The sample comprises about 610,000 distinct CDR3 sequences, under 12% of which are singletons, and about 4.3% rests with the top ten. Germline values: CDR1 DFQATT, CDR2 SNEGSKA (reference sequence). The CDR3 consists of 13 residues. V gave up 6 bases and J gave up 2 bases; unmatched junction bases: 3. The starting material was PBMCs from the stem cell graft donor, obtained from the stem cell graft. The receptor was derived from a human donor who donated a stem cell graft to a child with acute myeloid leukemia. The chain carries TRBV20-1 and TRBJ2-7, with TRBD2 matching over 11 bases. CDR3 in DNA: TGCAGTGCAATTAGCGGGAGGGCCTACGAGCAGTACTTC. Residues: CSAISGRAYEQYF.